This entry features one T cell receptor (beta chain) sequence. Its antigen remains unknown. The data were produced by immunoSEQ multiplex PCR, yet TCRdb's version contains in-frame clones alone and is incomplete. The table has approximately 23,000 clones, roughly nine tenths seen once; the top ten hold 10% to 15%. This sample is part of a study of T cells in localized non-small cell lung cancer. General study points: Uninvolved nearby lung showed the greatest T cell clonality, exceeding that found in tumor. Because researchers sequenced only one region of the tumor, heterogeneity is still possible. A median of 57 clones ranked among the top 100 in tumor appeared in adjacent lung.

V was pared by 0 bases and J by 4 bases, with 27 bases between. In germline, CDR1 is GTSNPN, CDR2 SVGIG (reference sequence). The CDR3 is 19 residues long. This receptor was taken from a male donor older than 55 with stage I lung adenocarcinoma. This specimen was peripheral blood, taken before any cancer treatment. V gene TRBV30 combines with J gene TRBJ1-1; tentatively, D is TRBD1 (5 bases). The CDR3 bases are TGTGCCTGGAGTGTAAATGGAGTGTGGGGGGAGTCTATGAGCACTGAAGCTTTCTTT. Protein sequence: CAWSVNGVWGESMSTEAFF.